This T cell receptor beta chain was documented in a study of T cell responses to AZD1222 COVID-19 vaccine (dated by TCRdb to the early 2020s). For the study in its entirety: AZD1222 recipients with second doses at about 4 weeks or about 12 weeks were pooled, because spike-specific TCR depth and breadth did not differ between schedules. Enrollment into the trials was organized by age into subgroups of 18-55, 56-69 and 70-plus years, and those subgroups contained 148, 28 and 57 TCR-sequenced participants, respectively. A total of 230 to 250 trial participants underwent TCR sequencing, of whom 200 to 220 had received two doses of AZD1222 and about 25 had received two doses of the MenACWY control vaccine. Results and caveats for the whole study, not just this receptor: Vaccine-associated CD4 TCRs spanned the whole spike protein, with dominant responses in regions 160-218 and 743-854. Epitopes outside the regions mutated in the B.1.351 and B.1.1.7 variants were reportedly recognized by nearly half of the unique spike-specific TCRs. Conclusions about previously exposed vaccinees are limited because only six or seven AZD1222 recipients were SARS-CoV-2 seropositive at baseline. No day 14 peak-response samples were available, so repertoires were characterized only after the peak T cell response. In the small 56-69-year group, the increase in depth fell short of significance, most likely because of low power. Most participants were white British and females outnumbered males, and the authors suggested that clonal diversity may have been underestimated. After two AZD1222 doses, spike-specific TCR breadth and depth were significantly higher than at day 0 and than in MenACWY recipients.

The sample's time point label, decoded: baseline before first vaccination. Samples from vaccinated people were obtained from the UK trials COV001 and COV002, which included a single-blind randomized controlled phase 2/3 trial of AZD1222 (ChAdOx1 nCoV-19) in healthy adults. For TCRbeta chain sequencing, PBMC samples were collected from trial participants at day 0 and at day 28 after the second dose. This clone appeared once. Its antigen specificity is not known. Base qualities are not at hand, and no much larger clone is one base apart. The CDR3 regions of human TCRbeta chains were analyzed by immunosequencing. On the authors' methods: Repertoire TCRs were matched against a reference library of SARS-CoV-2-specific TCRs generated with the MIRA antigen-specificity platform. Breadth was defined as the fraction of unique TCRs that were SARS-CoV-2-associated. Depth was defined as the fraction of total T cells that were SARS-CoV-2-associated. Using the MIRA data, every spike-specific TCR was mapped to the spike region that the TCR reacted to and assigned to either a CD4 or a CD8 class. Log10-transformed breadth and depth values were compared by one-way ANOVA with Sidak's multiple comparisons tests. The table comes from immuneACCESS by way of TCRdb, which keeps in-frame sequences with V and J called. Part of the clones is missing from these tables; in studies checked, under half for an unresolved V gene and the rest for unknown reasons. That table supplies the V and J calls and clone size; D and trimming were determined from the DNA. In this sample the table shows fewer than 120,000 clones, about 85% of which occur a single time. In total, the top ten clones hold less than 3.5% of the sample.

The origin of this receptor is an adult in good health. Sequenced here: peripheral blood, sampled on day 0 of AZD1222 vaccination.

The encoded CDR3 is CASSWSDGTGELFF. Read as DNA, the sequence is TGTGCCAGCAGCTGGAGTGACGGGACCGGGGAGCTGTTTTTT. Recombination connected TRBV7-2 to TRBJ2-2; no D gene call is confident. CDR1 SGHTA and CDR2 FQGNSA were looked up in the germline V gene. The CDR3, cysteine through phenylalanine, is 14 amino acids long. Only the CDR3 DNA is retained, 42 bases long and in frame from the first base. Trimming takes 4 bases from V and 5 bases from J, and the germline ends sit 11 bases apart.